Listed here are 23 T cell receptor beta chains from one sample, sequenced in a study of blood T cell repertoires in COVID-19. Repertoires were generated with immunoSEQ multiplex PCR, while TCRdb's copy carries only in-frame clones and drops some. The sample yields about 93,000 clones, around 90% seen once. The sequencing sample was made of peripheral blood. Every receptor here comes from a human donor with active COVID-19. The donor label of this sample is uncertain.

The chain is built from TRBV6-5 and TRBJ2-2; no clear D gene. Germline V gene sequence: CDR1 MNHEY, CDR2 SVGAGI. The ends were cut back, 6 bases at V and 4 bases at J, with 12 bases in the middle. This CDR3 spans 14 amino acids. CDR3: CASRDTGFTGELFF. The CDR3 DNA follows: TGTGCCAGCAGAGACACTGGATTCACCGGGGAGCTGTTTTTT.

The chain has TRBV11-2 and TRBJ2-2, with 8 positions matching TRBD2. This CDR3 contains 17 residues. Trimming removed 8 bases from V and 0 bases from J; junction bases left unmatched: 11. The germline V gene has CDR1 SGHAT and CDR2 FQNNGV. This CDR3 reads CASGHDGGAANTGELFF. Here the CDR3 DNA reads TGTGCCAGCGGTCATGACGGGGGGGCCGCGAACACCGGGGAGCTGTTTTTT.

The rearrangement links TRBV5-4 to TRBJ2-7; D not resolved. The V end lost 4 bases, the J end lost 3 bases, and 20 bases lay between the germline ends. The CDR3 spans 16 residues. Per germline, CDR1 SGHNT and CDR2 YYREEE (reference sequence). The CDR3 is CASSPAASPNLYEQYF. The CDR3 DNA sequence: TGTGCCAGCAGCCCGGCGGCATCCCCAAACCTCTACGAGCAGTACTTC.

CDR3 sequence (DNA): TGCAGTGCTAGTCCCCAGCGGGACCCGCTTAATGAGCAGTTCTTC. Its translation is CSASPQRDPLNEQFF. This chain connects TRBV20-1 to TRBJ2-1, with TRBD2 matching 7 bases. The CDR3 is 15 residues long. Germline loops: CDR1 DFQATT, CDR2 SNEGSKA (reference sequence). Trimming cost V 3 bases and J 7 bases; bases outside gene matches: 12.

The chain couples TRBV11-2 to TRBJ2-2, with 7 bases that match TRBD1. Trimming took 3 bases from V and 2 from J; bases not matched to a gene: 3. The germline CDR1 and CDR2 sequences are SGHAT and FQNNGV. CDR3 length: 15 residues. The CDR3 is CASSLAGGNTGELFF. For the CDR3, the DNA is TGTGCCAGCAGCTTGGCAGGGGGTAACACCGGGGAGCTGTTTTTT.

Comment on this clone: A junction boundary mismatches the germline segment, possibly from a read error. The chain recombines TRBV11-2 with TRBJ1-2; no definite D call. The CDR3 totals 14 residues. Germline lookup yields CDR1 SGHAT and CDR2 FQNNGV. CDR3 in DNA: TGTGCCAGCAGCTTAGGTTCCGGGAACTACGGCTACACCTTC. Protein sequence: CASSLGSGNYGYTF. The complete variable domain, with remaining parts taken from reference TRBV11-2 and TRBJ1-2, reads EAGVAQSPRYKIIEKRQSVAFWCNPISGHATLYWYQQILGQGPKLLIQFQNNGVVDDSQLPKDRFSAERLKGVDSTLKIQPAKLEDSAVYLCASSLGSGNYGYTFGSGTRLTVV.

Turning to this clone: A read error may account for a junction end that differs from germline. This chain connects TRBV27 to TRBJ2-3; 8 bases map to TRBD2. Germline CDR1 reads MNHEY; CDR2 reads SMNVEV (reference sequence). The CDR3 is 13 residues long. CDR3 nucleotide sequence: TGTGCCAGCAGTTTAAATTGGGCGGGGGGCCCATTTTTT. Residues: CASSLNWAGGPFF.

In DNA, the CDR3 is TGTGCCAGCAGCAGAGCCTACGAGCAGTACTTC. Translation: CASSRAYEQYF. The chain recombines TRBV7-9 with TRBJ2-7; D not resolved. The CDR3 is made up of 11 amino acids. The V and J ends lost 5 bases and 2 bases respectively, with 4 bases between them. The germline CDR1 and CDR2 sequences are SEHNR and FQNEAQ (reference sequence).

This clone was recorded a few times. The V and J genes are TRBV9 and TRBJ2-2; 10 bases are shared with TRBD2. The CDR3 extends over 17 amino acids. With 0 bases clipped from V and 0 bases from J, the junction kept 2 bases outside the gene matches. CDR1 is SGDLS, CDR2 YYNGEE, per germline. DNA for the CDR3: TGTGCCAGCAGCGTAGAAGGACTAGCGGCGAACACCGGGGAGCTGTTTTTT. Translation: CASSVEGLAANTGELFF. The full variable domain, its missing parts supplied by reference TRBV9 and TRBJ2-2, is DSGVTQTPKHLITATGQRVTLRCSPRSGDLSVYWYQQSLDQGLQFLIQYYNGEERAKGNILERFSAQQFPDLHSELNLSSLELGDSALYFCASSVEGLAANTGELFFGEGSRLTVL.

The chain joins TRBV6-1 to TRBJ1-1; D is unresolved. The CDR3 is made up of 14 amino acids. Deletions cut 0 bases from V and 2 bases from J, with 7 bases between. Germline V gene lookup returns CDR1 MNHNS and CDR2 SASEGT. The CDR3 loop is CASSEASLNTEAFF. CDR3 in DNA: TGTGCCAGCAGTGAAGCATCTCTCAACACTGAAGCTTTCTTT.

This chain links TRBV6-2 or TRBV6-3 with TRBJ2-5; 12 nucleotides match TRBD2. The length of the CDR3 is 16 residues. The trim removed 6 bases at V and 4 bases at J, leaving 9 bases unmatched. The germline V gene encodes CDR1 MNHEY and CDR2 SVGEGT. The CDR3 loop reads CASSGRLAGVGETQYF. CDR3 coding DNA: TGTGCCAGCAGCGGCCGACTAGCGGGGGTTGGAGAGACCCAGTACTTC.

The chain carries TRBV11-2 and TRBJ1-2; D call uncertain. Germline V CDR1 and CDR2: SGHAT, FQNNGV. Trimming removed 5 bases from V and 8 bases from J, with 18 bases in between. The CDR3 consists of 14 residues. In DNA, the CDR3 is TGTGCCAGCAGCCCTGCGAGGCCCGCGGGGGGCTACACCTTC. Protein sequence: CASSPARPAGGYTF.

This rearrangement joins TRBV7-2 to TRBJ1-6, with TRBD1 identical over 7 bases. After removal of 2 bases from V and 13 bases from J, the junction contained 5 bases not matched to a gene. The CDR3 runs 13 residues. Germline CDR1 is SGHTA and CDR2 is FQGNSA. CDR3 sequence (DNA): TGTGCCAGCAGCTTAACGACAGGGTGGCCCCTCCACTTT. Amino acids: CASSLTTGWPLHF.

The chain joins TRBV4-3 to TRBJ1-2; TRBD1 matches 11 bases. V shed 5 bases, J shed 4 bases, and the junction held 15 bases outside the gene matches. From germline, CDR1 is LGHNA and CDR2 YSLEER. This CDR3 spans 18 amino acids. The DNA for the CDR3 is TGCGCCAGCAGCTATTTCTCAACCGGGACAGGGGGATCCTATGGCTACACCTTC. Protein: CASSYFSTGTGGSYGYTF.

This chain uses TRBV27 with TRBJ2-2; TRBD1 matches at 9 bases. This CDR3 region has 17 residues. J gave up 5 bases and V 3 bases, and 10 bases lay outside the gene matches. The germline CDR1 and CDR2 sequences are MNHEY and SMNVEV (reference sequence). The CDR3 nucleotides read TGTGCCAGCAGTTTCCGGTCTGGACAGGGGCCAACCGGGGAGCTGTTTTTT. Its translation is CASSFRSGQGPTGELFF.

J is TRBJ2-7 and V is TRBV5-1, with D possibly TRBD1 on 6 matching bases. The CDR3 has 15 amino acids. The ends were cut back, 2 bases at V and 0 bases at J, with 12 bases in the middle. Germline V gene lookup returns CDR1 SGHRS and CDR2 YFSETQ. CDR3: CASSLQGQRSYEQYF. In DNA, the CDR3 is TGCGCCAGCAGCTTACAAGGACAGCGCTCCTACGAGCAGTACTTC.

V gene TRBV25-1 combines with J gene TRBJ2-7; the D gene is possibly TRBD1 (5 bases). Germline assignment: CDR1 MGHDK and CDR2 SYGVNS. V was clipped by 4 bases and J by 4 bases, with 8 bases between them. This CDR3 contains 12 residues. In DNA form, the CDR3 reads TGTGCCAGCAGTGTCCAGGGTTACGAGCAGTACTTC. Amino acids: CASSVQGYEQYF.

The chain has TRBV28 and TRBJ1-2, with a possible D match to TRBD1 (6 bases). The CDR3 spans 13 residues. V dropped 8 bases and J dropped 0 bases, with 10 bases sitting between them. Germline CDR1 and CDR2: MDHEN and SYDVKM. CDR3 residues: CASQTGANYGYTF. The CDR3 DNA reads TGTGCCAGCCAGACAGGAGCTAACTATGGCTACACCTTC.

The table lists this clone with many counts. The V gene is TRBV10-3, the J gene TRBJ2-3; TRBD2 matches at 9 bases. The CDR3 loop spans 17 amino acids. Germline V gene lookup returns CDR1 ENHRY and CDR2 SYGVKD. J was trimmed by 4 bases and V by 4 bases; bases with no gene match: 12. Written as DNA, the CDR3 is TGTGCCATCAGTGGGCCCCGGCGGGAGGGGTCCCCAGATACGCAGTATTTT. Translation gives CAISGPRREGSPDTQYF.

This chain's CDR3 is CASSAPNRDVNTEAFF. As DNA, the CDR3 is TGTGCCAGCAGCGCCCCCAACAGGGACGTGAACACTGAAGCTTTCTTT. The V call is TRBV7-3, the J call TRBJ1-1; D perhaps matches TRBD1 (6 bases). CDR3 length: 16 amino acids. V was trimmed by 5 bases and J by 0 bases, leaving 16 bases between them. The germline V gene encodes CDR1 SGHTA and CDR2 FQGTGA. Looking up the rest from reference TRBV7-3 and TRBJ1-1 gives the full variable domain: GAGVSQTPSNKVTEKGKYVELRCDPISGHTALYWYRQSLGQGPEFLIYFQGTGAADDSGLPNDRFFAVRPEGSVSTLKIQRTERGDSAVYLCASSAPNRDVNTEAFFGQGTRLTVV.

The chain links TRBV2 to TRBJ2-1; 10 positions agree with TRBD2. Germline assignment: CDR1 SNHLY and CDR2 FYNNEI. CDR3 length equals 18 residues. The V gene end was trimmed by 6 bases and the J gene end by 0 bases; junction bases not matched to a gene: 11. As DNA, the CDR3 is TGTGCCAGCAGGCTCTTAGCGGGGGGTTCGAGCTCCTACAATGAGCAGTTCTTC. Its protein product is CASRLLAGGSSSYNEQFF. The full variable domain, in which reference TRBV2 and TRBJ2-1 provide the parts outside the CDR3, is EPEVTQTPSHQVTQMGQEVILRCVPISNHLYFYWYRQILGQKVEFLVSFYNNEISEKSEIFDDQFSVERPDGSNFTLKIRSTKLEDSAMYFCASRLLAGGSSSYNEQFFGPGTRLTVL.

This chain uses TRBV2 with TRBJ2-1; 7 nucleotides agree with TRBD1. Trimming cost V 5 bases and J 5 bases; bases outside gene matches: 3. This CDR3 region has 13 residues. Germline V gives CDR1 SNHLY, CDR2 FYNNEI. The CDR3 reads CASSRQGNNEQFF. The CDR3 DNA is TGTGCCAGCAGTCGACAGGGTAACAATGAGCAGTTCTTC.

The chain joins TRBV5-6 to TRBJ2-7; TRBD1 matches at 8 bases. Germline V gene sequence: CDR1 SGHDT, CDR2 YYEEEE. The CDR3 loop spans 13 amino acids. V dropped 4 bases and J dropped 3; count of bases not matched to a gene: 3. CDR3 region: CASSLDRGYEQYF. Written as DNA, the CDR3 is TGTGCCAGCAGCCTCGACAGGGGCTACGAGCAGTACTTC.